The present entry profiles one T cell receptor (beta chain) with its context. The sample comes from a study of blood T cell repertoires in COVID-19. For the study at large: The United States, Italy and Spain provided the acute and convalescent COVID-19 samples. Nucleic acid was either cDNA or gDNA, and it came from T cells, B-cell-depleted T cells, or PBMCs.

The V end was cut by 1 base, the J end by 4 bases, with 14 bases between. This CDR3 is built from 16 residues. Using immunoSEQ multiplex PCR, the repertoire was profiled, and TCRdb retains in-frame clones only, with some absent. The table lists roughly 280,000 clones, roughly 83% of them singletons. The chain employs TRBV23-1 and TRBJ2-1; a weak D match, TRBD1 (5 bases). TRBV23-1 carries the ORF label, with uncertain function. This TCR derives from a man aged 60 to 75 who had recovered from COVID-19. Sequencing was done on a sample of peripheral blood. The CDR3 sequence is CASSQCFVAGYNEQFF. DNA for the CDR3: TGCGCCAGCAGTCAATGTTTTGTAGCAGGGTACAATGAGCAGTTCTTC.